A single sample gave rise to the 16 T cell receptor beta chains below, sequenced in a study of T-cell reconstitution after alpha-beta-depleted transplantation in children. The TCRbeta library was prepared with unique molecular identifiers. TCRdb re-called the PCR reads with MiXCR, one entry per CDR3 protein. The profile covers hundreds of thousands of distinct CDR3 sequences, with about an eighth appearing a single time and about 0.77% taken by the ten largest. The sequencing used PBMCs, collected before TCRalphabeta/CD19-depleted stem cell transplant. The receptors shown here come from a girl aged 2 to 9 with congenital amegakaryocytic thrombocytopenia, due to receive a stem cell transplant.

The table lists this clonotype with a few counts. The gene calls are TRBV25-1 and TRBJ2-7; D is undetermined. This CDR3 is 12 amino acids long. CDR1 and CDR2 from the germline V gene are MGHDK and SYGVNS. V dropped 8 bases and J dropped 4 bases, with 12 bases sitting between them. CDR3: CASAGEAYEQYF. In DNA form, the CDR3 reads TGTGCCAGCGCCGGAGAGGCGTACGAGCAGTACTTC.

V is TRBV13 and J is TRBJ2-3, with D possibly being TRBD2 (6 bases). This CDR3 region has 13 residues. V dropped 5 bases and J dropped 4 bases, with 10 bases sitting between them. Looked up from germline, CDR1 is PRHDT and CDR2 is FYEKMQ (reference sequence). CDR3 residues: CASSGAGPDTQYF. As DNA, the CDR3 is TGTGCCAGCAGCGGAGCGGGTCCAGATACGCAGTATTTT. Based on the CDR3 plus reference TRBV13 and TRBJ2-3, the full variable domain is AAGVIQSPRHLIKEKRETATLKCYPIPRHDTVYWYQQGPGQDPQFLISFYEKMQSDKGSIPDRFSAQQFSDYHSELNMSSLELGDSALYFCASSGAGPDTQYFGPGTRLTVL.

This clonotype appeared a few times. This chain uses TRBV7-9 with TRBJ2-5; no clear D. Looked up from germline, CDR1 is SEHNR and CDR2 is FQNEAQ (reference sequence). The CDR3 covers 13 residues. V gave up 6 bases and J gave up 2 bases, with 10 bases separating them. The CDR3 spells CASRSVEQETQYF. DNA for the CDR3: TGTGCCAGCAGATCTGTAGAACAAGAGACCCAGTACTTC.

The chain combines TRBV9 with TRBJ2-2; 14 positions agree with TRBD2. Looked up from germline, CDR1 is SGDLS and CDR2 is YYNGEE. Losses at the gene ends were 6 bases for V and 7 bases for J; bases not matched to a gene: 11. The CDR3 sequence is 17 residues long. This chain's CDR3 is CASTRLAGGSYGGELFF. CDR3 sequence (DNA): TGTGCCAGCACCAGACTAGCGGGAGGGTCTTATGGCGGGGAGCTGTTTTTT.

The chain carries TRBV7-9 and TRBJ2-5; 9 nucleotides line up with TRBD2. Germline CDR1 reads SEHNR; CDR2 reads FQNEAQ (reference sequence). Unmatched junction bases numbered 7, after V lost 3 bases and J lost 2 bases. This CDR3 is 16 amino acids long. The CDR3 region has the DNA TGTGCCAGCAGCTTTGGATCGACTAGCGGACAAGAGACCCAGTACTTC. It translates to CASSFGSTSGQETQYF.

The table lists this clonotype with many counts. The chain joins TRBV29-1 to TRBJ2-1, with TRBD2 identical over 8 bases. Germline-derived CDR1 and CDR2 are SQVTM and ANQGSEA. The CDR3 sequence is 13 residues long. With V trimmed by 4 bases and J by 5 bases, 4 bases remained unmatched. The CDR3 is CSVAPLADNEQFF. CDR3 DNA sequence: TGCAGCGTTGCCCCACTAGCGGACAATGAGCAGTTCTTC.

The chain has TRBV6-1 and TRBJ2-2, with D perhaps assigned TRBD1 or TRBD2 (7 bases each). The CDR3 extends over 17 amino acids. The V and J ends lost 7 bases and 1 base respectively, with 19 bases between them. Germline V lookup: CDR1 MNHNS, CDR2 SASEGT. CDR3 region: CASTRGLAAKNTGELFF. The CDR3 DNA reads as TGTGCCAGCACAAGGGGGCTAGCGGCTAAGAACACCGGGGAGCTGTTTTTT.

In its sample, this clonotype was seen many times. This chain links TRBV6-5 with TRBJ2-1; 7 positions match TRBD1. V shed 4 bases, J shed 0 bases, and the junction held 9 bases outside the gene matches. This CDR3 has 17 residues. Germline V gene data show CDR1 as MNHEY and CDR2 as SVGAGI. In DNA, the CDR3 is TGTGCCAGCAGTTCCAAGCCGGGACAGAGCTCCTACAATGAGCAGTTCTTC. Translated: CASSSKPGQSSYNEQFF.

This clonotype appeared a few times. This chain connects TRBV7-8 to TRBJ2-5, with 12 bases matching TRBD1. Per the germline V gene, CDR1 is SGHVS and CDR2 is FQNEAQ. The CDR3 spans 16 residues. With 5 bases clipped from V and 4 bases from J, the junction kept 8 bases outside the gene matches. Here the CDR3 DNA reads TGTGCCAGCAGCCCGACCGGGACAGGGGGCGCAGAGACCCAGTACTTC. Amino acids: CASSPTGTGGAETQYF.

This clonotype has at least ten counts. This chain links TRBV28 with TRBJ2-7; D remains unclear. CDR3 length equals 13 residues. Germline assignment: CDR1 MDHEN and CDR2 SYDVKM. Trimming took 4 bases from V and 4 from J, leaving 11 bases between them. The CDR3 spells CASSSEWHYEQYF. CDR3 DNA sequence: TGTGCCAGCAGTTCGGAATGGCATTACGAGCAGTACTTC.

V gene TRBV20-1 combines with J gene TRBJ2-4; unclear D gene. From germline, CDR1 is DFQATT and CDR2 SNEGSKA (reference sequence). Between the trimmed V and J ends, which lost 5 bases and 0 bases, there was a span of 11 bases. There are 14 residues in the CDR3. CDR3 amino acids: CSARILVAKNIQYF. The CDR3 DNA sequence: TGCAGTGCTCGGATCTTAGTAGCCAAAAACATTCAGTACTTC.

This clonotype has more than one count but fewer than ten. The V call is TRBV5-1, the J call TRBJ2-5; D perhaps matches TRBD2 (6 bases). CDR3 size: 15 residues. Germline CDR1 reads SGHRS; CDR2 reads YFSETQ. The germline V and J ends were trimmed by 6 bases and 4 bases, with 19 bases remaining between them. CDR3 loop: CASTEWTIGSETQYF. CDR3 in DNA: TGCGCCAGCACCGAATGGACTATCGGCTCAGAGACCCAGTACTTC.

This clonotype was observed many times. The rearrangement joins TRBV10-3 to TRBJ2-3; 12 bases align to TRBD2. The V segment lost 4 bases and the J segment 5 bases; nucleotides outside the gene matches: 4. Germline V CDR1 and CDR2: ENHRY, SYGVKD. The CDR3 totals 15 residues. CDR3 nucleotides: TGTGCCATCAGTGCACTAGCGGGAGGTAAAGATACGCAGTATTTT. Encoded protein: CAISALAGGKDTQYF.

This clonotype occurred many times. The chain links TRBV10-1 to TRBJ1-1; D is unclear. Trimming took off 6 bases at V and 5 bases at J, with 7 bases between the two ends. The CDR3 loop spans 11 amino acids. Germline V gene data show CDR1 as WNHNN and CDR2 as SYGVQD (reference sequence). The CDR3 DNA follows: TGCGCCAGCAGCGTGGGTACTGAAGCTTTCTTT. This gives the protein CASSVGTEAFF.

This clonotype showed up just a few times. CDR3 amino acids: CASITRRLAATDTQYF. Here the CDR3 DNA reads TGTGCCAGCATCACCCGAAGACTAGCGGCCACAGATACGCAGTATTTT. V usage is TRBV12-3 or TRBV12-4 and J usage is TRBJ2-3, with 9 nucleotides matching TRBD2. Trimming took 7 bases from V and 2 from J; bases not matched to a gene: 10. The CDR3 is made up of 16 amino acids.

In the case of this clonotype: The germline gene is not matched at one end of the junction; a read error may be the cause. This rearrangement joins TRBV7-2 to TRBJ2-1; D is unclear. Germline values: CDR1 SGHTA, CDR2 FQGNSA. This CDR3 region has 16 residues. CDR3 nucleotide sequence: TGTGCCAGCAGCACCCGGACCGTTCAGATCTACCATGAGCAGTTCTTC. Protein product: CASSTRTVQIYHEQFF.